One sample yielded the 23 T cell receptor beta chains listed below, sequenced in a study of CD8 T cells in Susac syndrome. Random hexamers were used to reverse transcribe 0.5 to 1 ug of RNA. TCRdb itself ran the immunoSEQ multiplex PCR reads through MiXCR, one entry per CDR3 protein. Of about 190,000 distinct CDR3 sequences listed, 90% to 97% are singletons. Sequencing was done on a sample of CD4+ T cells from PBMCs. The receptors were sampled from a human donor with Susac syndrome.

The chain links TRBV5-1 to TRBJ2-4; 7 bases are shared with TRBD2. The length of the CDR3 is 16 residues. The V and J ends lost 3 bases and 2 bases, in that order; junction bases with no gene match: 8. The germline V gene encodes CDR1 SGHRS and CDR2 YFSETQ. The CDR3 reads CASSSGGKVSKNIQYF. CDR3 DNA sequence: TGCGCCAGCAGCTCCGGGGGGAAGGTCTCCAAAAACATTCAGTACTTC.

V usage is TRBV20-1 and J usage is TRBJ2-5, with 7 bases that match TRBD2. The CDR3 covers 13 residues. The germline V gene has CDR1 DFQATT and CDR2 SNEGSKA (reference sequence). Trimming removed 1 base from V and 5 bases from J; junction bases left unmatched: 4. The CDR3 DNA is TGCAGTGCTAGAGTGCTAGCGGCGGAGACCCAGTACTTC. Its protein is CSARVLAAETQYF.

The V call is TRBV3-1, the J call TRBJ1-4, with a weak D call TRBD1 (6 bases). Germline CDR1 is LGHDT and CDR2 is YNNKEL (reference sequence). V was trimmed by 2 bases and J by 2 bases, leaving 9 bases between them. CDR3 size: 15 residues. The CDR3 sequence: CASSQTGMTNEKLFF. CDR3 nucleotide sequence: TGTGCCAGCAGCCAAACAGGGATGACTAATGAAAAACTGTTTTTT.

J is TRBJ1-2 and V is TRBV3-1; possibly TRBD1 for D (6 bases). The germline V and J ends were trimmed by 0 bases and 6 bases, with 17 bases remaining between them. This CDR3 comprises 16 residues. Per germline, CDR1 LGHDT and CDR2 YNNKEL (reference sequence). The chain's CDR3 is CASSQDLGGRGNGYTF. CDR3 nucleotide sequence: TGTGCCAGCAGCCAAGATCTCGGGGGGCGAGGGAATGGCTACACCTTC. The variable domain in full, completed from reference TRBV3-1 and TRBJ1-2, reads DTAVSQTPKYLVTQMGNDKSIKCEQNLGHDTMYWYKQDSKKFLKIMFSYNNKELIINETVPNRFSPKSPDKAHLNLHINSLELGDSAVYFCASSQDLGGRGNGYTFGSGTRLTVV.

The rearrangement uses TRBV30 and TRBJ1-2; no firm D call. The CDR3 contains 12 residues. CDR1 is GTSNPN, CDR2 SVGIG, per germline (reference sequence). V was cut by 4 bases and J by 2 bases, with 8 bases left in between. For the CDR3, the DNA is TGTGCCTGGATGGGAGAAAACTATGGCTACACCTTC. Amino acid sequence: CAWMGENYGYTF.

The rearrangement joins TRBV6-6 to TRBJ1-2; D is ambiguous. V was clipped by 3 bases and J by 8 bases, with 16 bases between them. The length of the CDR3 is 14 residues. CDR1 and CDR2 (germline): MNHNY, SVGAGI (reference sequence). CDR3 loop: CASSYSQSGWGYTF. Written as DNA, the CDR3 is TGTGCCAGCAGTTATAGTCAGTCGGGTTGGGGCTACACCTTC.

The chain employs TRBV20-1 and TRBJ2-1; TRBD2 matches 10 bases. With 5 bases clipped from V and 1 base from J, the junction kept 5 bases outside the gene matches. The germline CDR1 and CDR2 sequences are DFQATT and SNEGSKA (reference sequence). This CDR3 is 15 amino acids long. CDR3 sequence reads: CSAYTSGASYNEQFF. CDR3 sequence (DNA): TGCAGTGCTTATACTAGCGGGGCGTCCTACAATGAGCAGTTCTTC.

The chain recombines TRBV12-5 with TRBJ2-1, with D tentatively TRBD1 or TRBD2 (5 bases each). Germline-derived CDR1 and CDR2 are LGHNT and FRNRAP. The CDR3 has 15 amino acids. The germline V and J ends were trimmed by 3 bases and 0 bases, with 9 bases remaining between them. CDR3 sequence reads: CASGLWGSSYNEQFF. In DNA form, the CDR3 reads TGTGCTAGTGGTTTATGGGGGAGCTCCTACAATGAGCAGTTCTTC.

The V and J genes are TRBV20-1 and TRBJ1-5, with D maybe TRBD1 (5 bases). V dropped 1 base and J dropped 2 bases, with 6 bases sitting between them. Germline V gene sequence: CDR1 DFQATT, CDR2 SNEGSKA (reference sequence). CDR3 length: 13 amino acids. CDR3 nucleotides: TGCAGTGCTAGAGTGGGGGGCAATCAGCCCCAGCATTTT. This translates into CSARVGGNQPQHF.

The CDR3 protein is CASSVGAAQNTEAFF. DNA of the CDR3: TGTGCCAGCAGCGTAGGTGCAGCTCAGAACACTGAAGCTTTCTTT. The gene calls are TRBV9 and TRBJ1-1; no firm D call. Between the trimmed V and J ends, which lost 0 bases and 1 base, there was a span of 10 bases. Germline assignment: CDR1 SGDLS and CDR2 YYNGEE. The CDR3 is made up of 15 amino acids.

The rearrangement joins TRBV5-4 to TRBJ1-2; D is ambiguous. The V end was cut by 3 bases, the J end by 4 bases, with 13 bases between. This CDR3 has 14 amino acids. Per germline, CDR1 SGHNT and CDR2 YYREEE (reference sequence). This CDR3 reads CASSSNTGVYGYTF. For the CDR3, the DNA is TGTGCCAGCAGCTCGAATACGGGAGTCTATGGCTACACCTTC.

The V call is TRBV5-4, the J call TRBJ2-1; 9 positions agree with TRBD2. Germline CDR1 SGHNT, CDR2 YYREEE (reference sequence). J was trimmed by 10 bases and V by 5 bases; bases with no gene match: 7. This CDR3 is built from 13 residues. Written as DNA, the CDR3 is TGTGCCAGCAGTTTCCTAGCGGGGCAAGAGCAGTTCTTC. Its protein is CASSFLAGQEQFF.

The rearrangement joins TRBV5-1 to TRBJ2-1; D tentatively reads TRBD1 or TRBD2 (6 bases each). V was cut by 0 bases and J by 4 bases, with 11 bases left in between. This CDR3 has 15 residues. Germline CDR1 is SGHRS and CDR2 is YFSETQ. The DNA of the CDR3 is TGCGCCAGCAGCTTGGCGGGGGCACATTACAATGAGCAGTTCTTC. Translating it yields CASSLAGAHYNEQFF.

CDR3: CACQGEGQPQHF. For the CDR3, the DNA is TGTGCCTGTCAGGGGGAAGGTCAGCCCCAGCATTTT. The chain joins TRBV30 to TRBJ1-5; 7 nucleotides match TRBD1. V trimming: 6 bases; J trimming: 6 bases; junction bases outside the gene matches: 5. Germline values: CDR1 GTSNPN, CDR2 SVGIG (reference sequence). This CDR3 is 12 amino acids long.

V and J are TRBV2 and TRBJ1-2; TRBD1 agrees at 8 bases. Germline V CDR1 and CDR2: SNHLY, FYNNEI. This CDR3 comprises 15 residues. V gave up 6 bases and J gave up 4 bases; unmatched junction bases: 10. CDR3 in amino acids: CASSGAGGALYGYTF. CDR3 DNA sequence: TGTGCCAGCAGCGGGGCAGGGGGCGCCCTCTATGGCTACACCTTC.

The CDR3 is CSAQESPNQPQHF. CDR3 bases: TGCAGTGCCCAGGAGAGTCCCAATCAGCCCCAGCATTTT. The chain links TRBV20-1 to TRBJ1-5; D unresolved. Trimming removed 6 bases from V and 3 bases from J, with 12 bases in between. The CDR3 runs to 13 residues. Per germline, CDR1 DFQATT and CDR2 SNEGSKA (reference sequence).

In its sample, this clonotype was seen once. The CDR3 coding sequence is TGTGCCAGCAGCTTCCCAGGGGGCGCGAGAGAGACCCAGTACTTC. Translation: CASSFPGGARETQYF. V and J are TRBV5-4 and TRBJ2-5, with 8 bases fitting TRBD1. The CDR3 consists of 15 residues. V lost 2 bases and J lost 4; bases outside the gene matches: 7. CDR1 is SGHNT and CDR2 is YYREEE in the germline V gene (reference sequence).

The gene calls are TRBV12-3 or TRBV12-4 and TRBJ1-6; D is unclear. Trimming pared 4 bases from V and 7 bases from J, leaving 14 bases between. There are 15 residues in the CDR3. The chain's CDR3 is CASSSTPYVNSPLHF. The CDR3 nucleotides read TGTGCCAGCAGTTCCACCCCCTACGTCAATTCACCCCTCCACTTT.

This chain links TRBV20-1 with TRBJ1-5, with D unresolved. This CDR3 comprises 14 residues. Per germline, CDR1 DFQATT and CDR2 SNEGSKA (reference sequence). V lost 1 base and J 0 bases, leaving 7 bases between the germline ends. CDR3 loop: CSARAPGSNQPQHF. For the CDR3, the DNA is TGCAGTGCTAGAGCACCGGGTAGCAATCAGCCCCAGCATTTT.

This rearrangement joins TRBV6-5 to TRBJ2-4; D tentatively fits TRBD1 or TRBD2 (5 bases each). The germline V and J ends were trimmed by 6 bases and 0 bases, with 12 bases remaining between them. CDR3 size: 15 residues. Looked up from germline, CDR1 is MNHEY and CDR2 is SVGAGI. The CDR3 nucleotides read TGTGCCAGCAGCCGAGGGGAAATAGCCAAAAACATTCAGTACTTC. Translating gives CASSRGEIAKNIQYF.

The chain uses TRBV12-3 or TRBV12-4 and TRBJ1-2; D is unresolved. V lost 11 bases and J lost 6, with 19 bases in between. The CDR3 is made up of 13 amino acids. CDR3 bases: TGTGCCGAATCCCCCACCAACAAAGATGGCTACACCTTC. Its translation: CAESPTNKDGYTF.

The chain uses TRBV3-1 and TRBJ1-1, with D possibly matching TRBD1 (5 bases). The germline V and J ends were trimmed by 4 bases and 6 bases, with 21 bases remaining between them. The germline CDR1 and CDR2 sequences are LGHDT and YNNKEL (reference sequence). This CDR3 is built from 16 residues. The CDR3 spells CASSPRSPGWGAEAFF. The CDR3 DNA sequence: TGTGCCAGCAGCCCGAGAAGCCCTGGTTGGGGCGCTGAAGCTTTCTTT.

This chain joins TRBV20-1 and TRBJ2-7, with 7 nucleotides matching TRBD1. From germline, CDR1 is DFQATT and CDR2 SNEGSKA (reference sequence). The V and J ends lost 4 bases and 2 bases, in that order; junction bases with no gene match: 2. There are 12 residues in the CDR3. The chain's CDR3 is CSATGQAYEQYF. CDR3 DNA: TGCAGTGCTACCGGACAGGCCTACGAGCAGTACTTC.